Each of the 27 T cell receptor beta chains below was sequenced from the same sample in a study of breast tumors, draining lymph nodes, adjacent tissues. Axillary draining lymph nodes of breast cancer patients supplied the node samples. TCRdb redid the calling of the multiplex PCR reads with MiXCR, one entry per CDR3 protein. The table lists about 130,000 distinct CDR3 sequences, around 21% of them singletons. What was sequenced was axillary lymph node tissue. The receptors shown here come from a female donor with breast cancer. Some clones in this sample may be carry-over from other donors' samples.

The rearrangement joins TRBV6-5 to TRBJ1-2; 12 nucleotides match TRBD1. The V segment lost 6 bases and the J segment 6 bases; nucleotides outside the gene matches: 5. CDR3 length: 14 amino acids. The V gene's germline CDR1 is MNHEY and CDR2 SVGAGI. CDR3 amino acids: CASRRDRGLDGYTF. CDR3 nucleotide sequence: TGTGCCAGCAGACGGGACAGGGGGCTGGATGGCTACACCTTC.

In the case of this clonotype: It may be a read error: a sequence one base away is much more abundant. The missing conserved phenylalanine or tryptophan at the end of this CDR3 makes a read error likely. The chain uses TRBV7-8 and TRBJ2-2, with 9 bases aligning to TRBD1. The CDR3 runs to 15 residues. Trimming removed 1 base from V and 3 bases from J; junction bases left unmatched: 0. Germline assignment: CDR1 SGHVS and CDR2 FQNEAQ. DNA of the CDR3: TGTGCCAGCAGCTTAGGACAGGGGGACACCGGGGAGCTGTTTCTT. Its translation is CASSLGQGDTGELFL.

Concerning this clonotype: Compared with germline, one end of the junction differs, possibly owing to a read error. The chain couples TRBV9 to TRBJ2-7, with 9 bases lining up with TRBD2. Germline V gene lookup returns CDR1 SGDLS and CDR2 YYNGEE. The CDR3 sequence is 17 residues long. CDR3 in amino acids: CASGVASSGGEVYEQYF. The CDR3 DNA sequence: TGTGCCAGCGGCGTAGCGAGTAGCGGGGGCGAGGTGTACGAGCAGTACTTC.

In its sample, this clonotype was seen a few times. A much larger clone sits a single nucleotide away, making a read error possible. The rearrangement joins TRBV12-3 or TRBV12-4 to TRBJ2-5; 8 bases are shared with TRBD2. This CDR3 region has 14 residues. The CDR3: CASSKTSVYEIQYF. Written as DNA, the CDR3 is TGTGCCAGCAGTAAGACTAGCGTGTACGAGATCCAGTACTTC.

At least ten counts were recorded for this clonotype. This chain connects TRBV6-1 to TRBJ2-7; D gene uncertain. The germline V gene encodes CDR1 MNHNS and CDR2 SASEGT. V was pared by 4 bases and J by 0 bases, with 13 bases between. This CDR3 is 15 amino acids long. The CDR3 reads CASSVPRLSSYEQYF. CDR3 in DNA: TGTGCCAGCAGTGTCCCACGGTTAAGCTCCTACGAGCAGTACTTC.

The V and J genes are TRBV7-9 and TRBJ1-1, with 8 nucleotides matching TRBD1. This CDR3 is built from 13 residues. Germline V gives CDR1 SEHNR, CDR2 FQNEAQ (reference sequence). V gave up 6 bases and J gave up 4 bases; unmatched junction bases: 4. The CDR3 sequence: CASSLDRGTEAFF. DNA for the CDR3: TGTGCCAGCAGTCTAGACAGGGGCACTGAAGCTTTCTTT. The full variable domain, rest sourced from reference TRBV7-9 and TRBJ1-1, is DTGVSQNPRHKITKRGQNVTFRCDPISEHNRLYWYRQTLGQGPEFLTYFQNEAQLEKSRLLSDRFSAERPKGSFSTLEIQRTEQGDSAMYLCASSLDRGTEAFFGQGTRLTVV.

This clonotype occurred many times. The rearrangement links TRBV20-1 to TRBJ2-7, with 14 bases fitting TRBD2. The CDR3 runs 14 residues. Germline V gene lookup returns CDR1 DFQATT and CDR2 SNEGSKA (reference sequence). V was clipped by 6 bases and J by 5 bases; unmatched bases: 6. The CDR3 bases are TGCAGTGCCAGTAGGGGACTAGCGGGAGACGAGCAGTACTTC. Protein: CSASRGLAGDEQYF.

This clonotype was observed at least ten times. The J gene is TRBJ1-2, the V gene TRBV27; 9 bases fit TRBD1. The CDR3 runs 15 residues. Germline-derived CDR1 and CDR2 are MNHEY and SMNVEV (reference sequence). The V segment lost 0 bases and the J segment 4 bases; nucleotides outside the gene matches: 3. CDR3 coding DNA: TGTGCCAGCAGTTTATCGACAGGGGGGCGCTATGGCTACACCTTC. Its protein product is CASSLSTGGRYGYTF.

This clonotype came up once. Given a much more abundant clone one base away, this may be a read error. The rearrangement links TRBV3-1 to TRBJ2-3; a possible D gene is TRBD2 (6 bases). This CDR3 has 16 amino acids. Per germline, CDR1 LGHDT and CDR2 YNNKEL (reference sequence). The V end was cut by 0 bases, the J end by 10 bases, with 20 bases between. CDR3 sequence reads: CASSQDVAVLGDAQYF. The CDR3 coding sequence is TGTGCCAGCAGCCAAGATGTAGCGGTTCTAGGGGATGCGCAGTATTTT.

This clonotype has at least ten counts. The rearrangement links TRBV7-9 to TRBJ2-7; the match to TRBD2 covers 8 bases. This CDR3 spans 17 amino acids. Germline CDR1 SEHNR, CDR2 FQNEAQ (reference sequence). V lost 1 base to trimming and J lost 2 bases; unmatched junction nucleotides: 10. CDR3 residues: CASSLESTFSGTYEQYF. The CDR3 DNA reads TGTGCCAGCAGCTTAGAGTCGACGTTTAGCGGGACCTACGAGCAGTACTTC.

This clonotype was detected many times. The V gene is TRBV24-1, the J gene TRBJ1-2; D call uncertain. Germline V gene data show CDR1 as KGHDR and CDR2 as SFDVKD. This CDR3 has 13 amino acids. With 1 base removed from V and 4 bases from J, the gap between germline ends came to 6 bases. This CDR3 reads CATSDFGGYGYTF. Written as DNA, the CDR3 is TGTGCCACCAGTGATTTTGGTGGCTATGGCTACACCTTC.

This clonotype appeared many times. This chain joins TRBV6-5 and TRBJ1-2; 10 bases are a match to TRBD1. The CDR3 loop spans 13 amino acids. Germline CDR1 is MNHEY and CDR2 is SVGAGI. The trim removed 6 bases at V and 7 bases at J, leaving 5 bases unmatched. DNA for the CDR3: TGTGCCAGCAGACCGACAGGGGGCTCTGGCTACACCTTC. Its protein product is CASRPTGGSGYTF.

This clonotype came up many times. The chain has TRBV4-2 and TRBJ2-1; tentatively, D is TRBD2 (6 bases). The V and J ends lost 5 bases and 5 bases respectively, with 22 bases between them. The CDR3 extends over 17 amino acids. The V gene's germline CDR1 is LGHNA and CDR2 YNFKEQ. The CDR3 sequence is CASSNLRDSQRNNEQFF. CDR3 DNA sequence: TGTGCCAGCAGCAATCTACGGGACTCCCAACGAAACAATGAGCAGTTCTTC.

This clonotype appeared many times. As DNA, the CDR3 is TGTGCCAGTAGTCCCCCTAGCGGGAGGGCCCTGTATACGCAGTATTTT. This sequence encodes CASSPPSGRALYTQYF. The V call is TRBV19, the J call TRBJ2-3, with 12 bases identical to TRBD2. This CDR3 is 16 amino acids long. V was pared by 5 bases and J by 7 bases, with 10 bases of the junction left unmatched. Germline V gives CDR1 LNHDA, CDR2 SQIVND (reference sequence).

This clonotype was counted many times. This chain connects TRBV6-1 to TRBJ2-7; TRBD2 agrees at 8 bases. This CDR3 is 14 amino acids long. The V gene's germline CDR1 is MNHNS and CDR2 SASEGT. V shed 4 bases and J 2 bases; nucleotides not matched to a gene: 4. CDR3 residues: CASSVVAGPYEQYF. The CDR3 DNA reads TGTGCCAGCAGTGTTGTAGCGGGACCCTACGAGCAGTACTTC.

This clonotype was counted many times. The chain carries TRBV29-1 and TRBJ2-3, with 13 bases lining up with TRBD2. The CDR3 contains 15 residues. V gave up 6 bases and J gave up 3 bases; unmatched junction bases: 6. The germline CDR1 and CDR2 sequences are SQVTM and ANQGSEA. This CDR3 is CSVWTSGSLTDTQYF. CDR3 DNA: TGCAGCGTGTGGACTAGCGGGAGCCTGACAGATACGCAGTATTTT.

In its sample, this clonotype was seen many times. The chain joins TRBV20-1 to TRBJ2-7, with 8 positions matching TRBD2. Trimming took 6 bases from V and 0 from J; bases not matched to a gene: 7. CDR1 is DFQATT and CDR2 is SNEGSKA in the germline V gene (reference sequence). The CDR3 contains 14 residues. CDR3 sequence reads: CSARYSGSSYEQYF. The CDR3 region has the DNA TGCAGTGCCCGCTACAGCGGGAGCTCCTACGAGCAGTACTTC.

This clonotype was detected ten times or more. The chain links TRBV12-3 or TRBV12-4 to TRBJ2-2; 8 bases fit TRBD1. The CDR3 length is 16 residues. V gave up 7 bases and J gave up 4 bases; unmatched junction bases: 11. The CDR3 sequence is CASNLDRGWGTGELFF. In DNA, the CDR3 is TGTGCCAGCAACCTCGACAGGGGTTGGGGCACCGGGGAGCTGTTTTTT.

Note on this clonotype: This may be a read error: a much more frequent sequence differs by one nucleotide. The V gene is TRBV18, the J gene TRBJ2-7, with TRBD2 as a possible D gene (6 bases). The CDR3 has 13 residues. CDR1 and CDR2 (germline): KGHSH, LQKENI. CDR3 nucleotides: TGTGCCAGCTCACCAGGGAGGACGTACGGGCAGTACTTC. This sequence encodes CASSPGRTYGQYF.

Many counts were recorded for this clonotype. CDR3 nucleotides: TGTGCCAGCAGCGTAGCGAGTGCCTACAATGAGCAGTTCTTC. Translating it yields CASSVASAYNEQFF. V gene TRBV9 combines with J gene TRBJ2-1, with unresolved D. The V gene lost 0 bases and the J gene lost 2 bases, with 6 bases spanning the gap. The CDR3 runs 14 residues. CDR1 is SGDLS and CDR2 is YYNGEE in the germline V gene.

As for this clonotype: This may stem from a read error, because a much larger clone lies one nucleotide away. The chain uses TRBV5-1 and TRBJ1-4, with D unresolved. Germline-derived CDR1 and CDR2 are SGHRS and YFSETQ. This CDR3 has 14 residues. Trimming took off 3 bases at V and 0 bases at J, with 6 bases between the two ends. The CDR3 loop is CASSSYATNEKLFF. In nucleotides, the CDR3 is TGCGCCAGCAGCTCGTACGCAACTAATGAAAAACTGTTTTTT.

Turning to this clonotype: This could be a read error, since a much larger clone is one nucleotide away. The CDR3 nucleotides read TGTGCCAGCAGCTCTTCCCCCAGGGACACGCAGTATTTT. As protein: CASSSSPRDTQYF. This sequence joins TRBV7-3 and TRBJ2-3; D might be TRBD1 or TRBD2, each matching 5 bases. This CDR3 has 13 residues. CDR1 is SGHTA, CDR2 FQGTGA, per germline. V was pared by 4 bases and J by 9 bases, with 14 bases between. The full variable domain, rest sourced from reference TRBV7-3 and TRBJ2-3, is GAGVSQTPSNKVTEKGKYVELRCDPISGHTALYWYRQSLGQGPEFLIYFQGTGAADDSGLPNDRFFAVRPEGSVSTLKIQRTERGDSAVYLCASSSSPRDTQYFGPGTRLTVL.

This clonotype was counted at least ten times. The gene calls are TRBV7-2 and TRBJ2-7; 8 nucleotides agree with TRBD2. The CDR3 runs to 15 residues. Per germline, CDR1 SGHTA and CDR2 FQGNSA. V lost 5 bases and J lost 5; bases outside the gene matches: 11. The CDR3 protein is CASSQTTGRGDEQYF. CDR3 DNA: TGTGCCAGCAGCCAAACCACAGGGCGGGGGGACGAGCAGTACTTC.

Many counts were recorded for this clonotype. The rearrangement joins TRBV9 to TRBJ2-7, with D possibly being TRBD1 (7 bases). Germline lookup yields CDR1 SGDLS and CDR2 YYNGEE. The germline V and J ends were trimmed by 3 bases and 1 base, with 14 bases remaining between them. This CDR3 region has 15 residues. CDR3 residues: CASSGGGGDSYEQYF. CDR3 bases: TGTGCCAGCAGCGGAGGAGGGGGCGATTCCTACGAGCAGTACTTC.

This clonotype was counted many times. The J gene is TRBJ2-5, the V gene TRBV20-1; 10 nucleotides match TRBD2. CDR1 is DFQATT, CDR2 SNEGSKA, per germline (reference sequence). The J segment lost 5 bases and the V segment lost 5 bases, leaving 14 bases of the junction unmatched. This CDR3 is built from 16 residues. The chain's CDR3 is CSAWGSGRNRRETQYF. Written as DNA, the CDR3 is TGCAGTGCTTGGGGTAGCGGGAGGAACCGCAGGGAGACCCAGTACTTC.

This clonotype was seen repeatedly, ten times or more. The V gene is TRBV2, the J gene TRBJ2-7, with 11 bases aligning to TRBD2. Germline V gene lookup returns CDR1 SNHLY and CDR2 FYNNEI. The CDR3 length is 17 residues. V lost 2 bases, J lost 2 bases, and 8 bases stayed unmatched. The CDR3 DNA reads TGTGCCAGCAGTGAACGGTCTAGACTAGCGGGGACCTACGAGCAGTACTTC. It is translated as CASSERSRLAGTYEQYF.

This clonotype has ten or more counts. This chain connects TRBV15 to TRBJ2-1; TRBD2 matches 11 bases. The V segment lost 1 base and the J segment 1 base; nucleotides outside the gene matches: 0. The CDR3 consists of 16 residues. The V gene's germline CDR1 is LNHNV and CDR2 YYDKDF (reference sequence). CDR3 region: CATSRASGRSYNEQFF. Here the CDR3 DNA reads TGTGCCACCAGCAGAGCTAGCGGGAGGTCCTACAATGAGCAGTTCTTC.